This T cell receptor (beta chain) was retrieved from a study of CD8+CD57+ T cells in acquired aplastic anemia (dated by TCRdb to 2016 to 2018). As for the study more broadly: Extracted DNA from sorted CD4+ and CD8+ cells averaged around 2.9 ug, ranging from 0.2 to 27.4 ug. An average of roughly 10 million reads for CD4+ cells and 11 million or so reads for CD8+ cells was obtained from healthy donor samples. Paper-wide results and their limitations: Roughly 29 CD8+ CDR3 sequences were found to be shared between patients and controls, but these sequences appeared to be highly expressed in patients and within the immunodominant clones of the patients. No significant difference in CD8+ Simpson's diversity was found between patients and healthy controls (P=0.060).

Genomic DNA served as template for TCR beta VDJ combination and CDR3 sequence profiling. An Illumina HiSeq 2000 was used for TCR repertoire sequencing. As for the authors' bioinformatics: Repertoires were assessed using TRBV/TRBJ rearrangement plots, CDR3 size and DJ length profiles, and Simpson's diversity index. The immunodominant clone was defined as the most abundant DNA sequence in deep sequencing data. CDR3 amino acid sequences were screened for sharing across subjects and compared with published repertoires and the VDJdb database. TCRdb applied fastp at Q25 and MiXCR to the public reads, then kept only in-frame beta chains. One record per CDR3 amino acid sequence lists the most common genes and DNA. It is TCRdb's table, rather than the study itself, that gives the V and J calls and clone size. The sample contains around 180,000 distinct CDR3 sequences, 50% to 75% of them found a single time. The biggest ten clones account for about 41% of the sample.

From a lookup of the germline V gene, CDR1 and CDR2 are SGHVS and FQNEAQ. The CDR3 holds 16 amino acids from the cysteine to the phenylalanine. Just the 48-base CDR3 DNA is kept, in frame starting at base 1. V ends up 1 base short and J 0 bases short, with an unmatched junction base count of 6. Comments on this clonotype: This receptor's antigen is unknown. Per-base quality was not reported, and no clone a single base away is much larger than it.

TCR repertoires of sorted CD4+ and CD8+ blood T cells from severe aplastic anemia patients and healthy subjects were deep-sequenced in the study. Ficoll-Paque density gradient centrifugation was used to isolate peripheral blood mononuclear cells. CD4+ and CD8+ T cells were sorted by FACS or magnetic beads before DNA extraction. The chain joins TRBV7-8 to TRBJ2-7; 7 central nucleotides agree with TRBD1. This TCR came from a human donor in good health. Source material: sorted CD4+, CD8+, or CD8+CD57+ T cells (not recorded which) from PBMCs. The CDR3 protein is CASSLGGTVSSYEQYF. The bases are TGTGCCAGCAGCTTAGGAGGGACAGTGAGCTCCTACGAGCAGTACTTC.